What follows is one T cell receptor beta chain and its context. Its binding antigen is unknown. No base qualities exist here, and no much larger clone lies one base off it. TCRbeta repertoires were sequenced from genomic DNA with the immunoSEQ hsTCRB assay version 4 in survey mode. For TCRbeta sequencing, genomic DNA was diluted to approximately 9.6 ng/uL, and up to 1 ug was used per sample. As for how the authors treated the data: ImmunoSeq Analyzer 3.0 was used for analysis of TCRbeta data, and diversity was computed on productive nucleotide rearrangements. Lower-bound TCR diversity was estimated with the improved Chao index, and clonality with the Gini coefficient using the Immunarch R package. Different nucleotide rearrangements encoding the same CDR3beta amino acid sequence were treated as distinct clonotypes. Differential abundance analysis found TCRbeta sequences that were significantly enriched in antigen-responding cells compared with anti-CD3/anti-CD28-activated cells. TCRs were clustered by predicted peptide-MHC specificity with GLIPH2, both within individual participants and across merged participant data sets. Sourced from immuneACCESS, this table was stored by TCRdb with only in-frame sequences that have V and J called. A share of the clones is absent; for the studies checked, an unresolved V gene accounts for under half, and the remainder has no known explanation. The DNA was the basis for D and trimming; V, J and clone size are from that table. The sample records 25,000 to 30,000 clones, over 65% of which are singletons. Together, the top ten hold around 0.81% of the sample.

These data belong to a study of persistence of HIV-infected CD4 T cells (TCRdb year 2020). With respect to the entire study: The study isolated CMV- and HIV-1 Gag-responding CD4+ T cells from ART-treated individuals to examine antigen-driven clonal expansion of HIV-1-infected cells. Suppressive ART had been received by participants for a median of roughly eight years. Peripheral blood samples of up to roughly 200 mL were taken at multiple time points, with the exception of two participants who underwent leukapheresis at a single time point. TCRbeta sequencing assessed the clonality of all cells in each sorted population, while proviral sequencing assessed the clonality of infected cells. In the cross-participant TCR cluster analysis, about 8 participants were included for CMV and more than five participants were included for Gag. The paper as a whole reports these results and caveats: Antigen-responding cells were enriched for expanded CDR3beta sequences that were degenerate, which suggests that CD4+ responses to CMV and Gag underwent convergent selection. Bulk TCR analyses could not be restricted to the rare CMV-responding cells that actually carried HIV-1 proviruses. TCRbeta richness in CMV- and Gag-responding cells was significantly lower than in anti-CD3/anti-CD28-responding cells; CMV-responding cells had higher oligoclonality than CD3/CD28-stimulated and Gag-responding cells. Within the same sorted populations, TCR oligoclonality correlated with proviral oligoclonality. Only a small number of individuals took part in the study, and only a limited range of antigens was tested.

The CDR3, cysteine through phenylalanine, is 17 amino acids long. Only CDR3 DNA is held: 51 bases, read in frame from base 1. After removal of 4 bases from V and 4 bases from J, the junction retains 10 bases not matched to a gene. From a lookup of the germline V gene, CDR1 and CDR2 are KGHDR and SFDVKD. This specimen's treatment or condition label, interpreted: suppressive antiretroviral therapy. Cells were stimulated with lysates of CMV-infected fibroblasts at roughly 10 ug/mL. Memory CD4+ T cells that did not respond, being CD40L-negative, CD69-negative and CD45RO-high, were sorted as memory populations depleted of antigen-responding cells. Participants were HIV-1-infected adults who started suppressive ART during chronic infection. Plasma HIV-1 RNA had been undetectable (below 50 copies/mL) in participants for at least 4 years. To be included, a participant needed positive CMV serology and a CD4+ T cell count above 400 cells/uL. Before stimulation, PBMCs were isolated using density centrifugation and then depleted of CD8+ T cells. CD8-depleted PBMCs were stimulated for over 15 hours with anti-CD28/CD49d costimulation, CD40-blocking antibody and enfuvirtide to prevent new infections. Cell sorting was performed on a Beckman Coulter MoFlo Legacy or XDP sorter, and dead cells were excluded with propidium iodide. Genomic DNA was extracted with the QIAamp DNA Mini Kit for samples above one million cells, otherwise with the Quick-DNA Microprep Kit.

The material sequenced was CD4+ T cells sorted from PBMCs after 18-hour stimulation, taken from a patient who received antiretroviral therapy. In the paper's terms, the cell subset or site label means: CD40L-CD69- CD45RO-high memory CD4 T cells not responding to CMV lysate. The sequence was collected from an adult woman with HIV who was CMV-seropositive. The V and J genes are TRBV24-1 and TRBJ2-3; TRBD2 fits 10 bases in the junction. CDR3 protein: CATSDPGSGGAADTQYF. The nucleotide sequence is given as TGTGCCACCAGTGACCCCGGGAGCGGGGGGGCTGCAGATACGCAGTATTTT.